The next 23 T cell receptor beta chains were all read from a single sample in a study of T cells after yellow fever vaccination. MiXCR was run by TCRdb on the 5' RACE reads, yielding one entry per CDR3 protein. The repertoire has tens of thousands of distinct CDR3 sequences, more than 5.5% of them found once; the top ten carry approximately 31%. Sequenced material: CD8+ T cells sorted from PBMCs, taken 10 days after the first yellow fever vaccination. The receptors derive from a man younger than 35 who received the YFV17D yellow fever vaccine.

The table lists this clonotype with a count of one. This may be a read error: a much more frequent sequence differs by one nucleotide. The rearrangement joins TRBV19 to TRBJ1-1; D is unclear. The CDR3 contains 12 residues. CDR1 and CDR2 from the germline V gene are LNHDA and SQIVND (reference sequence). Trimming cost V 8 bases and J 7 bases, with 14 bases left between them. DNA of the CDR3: TGTGCCAGTGGTGTGGCGGGTGTTGAAGCTTTCTTT. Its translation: CASGVAGVEAFF.

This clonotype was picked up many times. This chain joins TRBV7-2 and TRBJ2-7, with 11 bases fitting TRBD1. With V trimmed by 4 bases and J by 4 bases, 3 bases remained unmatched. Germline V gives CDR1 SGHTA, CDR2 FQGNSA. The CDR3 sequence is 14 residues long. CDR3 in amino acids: CASSWGQGDYEQYV. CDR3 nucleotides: TGTGCCAGCAGCTGGGGACAGGGGGATTACGAGCAGTACGTC.

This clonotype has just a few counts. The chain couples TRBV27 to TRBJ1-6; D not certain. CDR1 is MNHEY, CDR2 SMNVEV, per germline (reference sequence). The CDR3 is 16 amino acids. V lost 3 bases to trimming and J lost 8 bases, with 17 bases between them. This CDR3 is CASSFSAGTTYSPLHF. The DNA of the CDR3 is TGTGCCAGCAGTTTTTCGGCCGGCACTACCTATTCACCCCTCCACTTT.

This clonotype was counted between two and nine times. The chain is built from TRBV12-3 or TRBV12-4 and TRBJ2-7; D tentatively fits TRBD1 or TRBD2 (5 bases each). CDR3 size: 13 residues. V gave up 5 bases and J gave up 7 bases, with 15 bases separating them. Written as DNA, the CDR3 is TGTGCCAGCAGTGGACCCCCCGAGGGGGAGCAGTACTTC. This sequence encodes CASSGPPEGEQYF.

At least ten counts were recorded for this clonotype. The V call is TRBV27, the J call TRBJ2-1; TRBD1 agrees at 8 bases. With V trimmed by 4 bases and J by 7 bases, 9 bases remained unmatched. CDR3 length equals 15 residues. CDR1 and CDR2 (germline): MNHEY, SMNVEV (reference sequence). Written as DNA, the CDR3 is TGTGCCAGCAGTTGGCGACAGGGGCGAATAAATGAGCAGTTCTTC. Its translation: CASSWRQGRINEQFF.

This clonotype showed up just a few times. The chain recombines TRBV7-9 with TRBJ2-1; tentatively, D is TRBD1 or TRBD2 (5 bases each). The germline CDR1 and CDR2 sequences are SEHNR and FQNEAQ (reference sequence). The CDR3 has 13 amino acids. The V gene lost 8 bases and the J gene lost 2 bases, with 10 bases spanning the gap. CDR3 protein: CASLQGAYNEQFF. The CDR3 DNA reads TGTGCCAGCCTTCAGGGAGCCTACAATGAGCAGTTCTTC.

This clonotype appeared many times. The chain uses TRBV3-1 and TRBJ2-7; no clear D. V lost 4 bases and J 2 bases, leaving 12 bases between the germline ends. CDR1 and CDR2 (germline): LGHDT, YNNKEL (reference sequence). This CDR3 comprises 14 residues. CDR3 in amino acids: CASSRGLTAYEQYV. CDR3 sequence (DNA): TGTGCCAGCAGCCGAGGCCTCACGGCCTACGAGCAGTACGTC.

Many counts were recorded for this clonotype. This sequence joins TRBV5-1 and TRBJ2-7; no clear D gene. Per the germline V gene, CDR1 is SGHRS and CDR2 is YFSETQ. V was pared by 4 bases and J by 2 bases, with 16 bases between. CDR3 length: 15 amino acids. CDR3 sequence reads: CASSIGPKTTYEQYF. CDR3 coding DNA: TGCGCCAGCAGCATCGGACCGAAAACTACCTACGAGCAGTACTTC. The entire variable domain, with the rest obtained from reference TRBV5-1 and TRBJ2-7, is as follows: KAGVTQTPRYLIKTRGQQVTLSCSPISGHRSVSWYQQTPGQGLQFLFEYFSETQRNKGNFPGRFSGRQFSNSRSEMNVSTLELGDSALYLCASSIGPKTTYEQYFGPGTRLTVT.

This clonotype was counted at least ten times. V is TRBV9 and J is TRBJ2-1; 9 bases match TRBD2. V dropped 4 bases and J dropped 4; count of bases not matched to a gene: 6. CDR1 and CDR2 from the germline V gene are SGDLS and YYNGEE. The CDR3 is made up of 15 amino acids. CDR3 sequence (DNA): TGTGCCAGCAGCCCTGGACTAGCGTTATACAATGAGCAGTTCTTC. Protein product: CASSPGLALYNEQFF.

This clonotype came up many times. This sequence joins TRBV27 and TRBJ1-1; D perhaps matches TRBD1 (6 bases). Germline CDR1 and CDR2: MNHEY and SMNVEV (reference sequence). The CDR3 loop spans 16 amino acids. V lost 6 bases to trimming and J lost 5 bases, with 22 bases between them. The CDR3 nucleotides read TGTGCCAGCAGACGAAATGGCGGGGGCCCTAGGACTGAAGCTTTCTTT. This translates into CASRRNGGGPRTEAFF.

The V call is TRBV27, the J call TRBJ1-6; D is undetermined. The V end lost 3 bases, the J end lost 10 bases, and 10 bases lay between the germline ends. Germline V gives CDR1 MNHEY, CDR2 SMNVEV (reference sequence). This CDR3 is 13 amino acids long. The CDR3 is CASSFSVLSPLHF. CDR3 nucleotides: TGTGCCAGCAGTTTTTCTGTTTTGTCACCCCTCCACTTT.

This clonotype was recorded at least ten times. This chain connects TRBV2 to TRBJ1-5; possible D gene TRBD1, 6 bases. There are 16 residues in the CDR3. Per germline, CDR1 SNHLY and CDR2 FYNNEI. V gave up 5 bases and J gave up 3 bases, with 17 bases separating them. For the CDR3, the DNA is TGTGCCAGCAGTACCCAACTAGGGACATCCAATCAGCCCCAGCATTTT. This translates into CASSTQLGTSNQPQHF.

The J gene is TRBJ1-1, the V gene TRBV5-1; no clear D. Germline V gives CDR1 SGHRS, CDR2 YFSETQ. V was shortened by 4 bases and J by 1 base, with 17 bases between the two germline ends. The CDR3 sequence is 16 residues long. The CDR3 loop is CASSPPVMGSNTEAFF. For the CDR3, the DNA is TGCGCCAGCAGCCCCCCGGTCATGGGGTCGAACACTGAAGCTTTCTTT.

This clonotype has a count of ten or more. CDR3 amino acids: CASSFGLAGVFSTDTQYF. CDR3 in DNA: TGTGCCAGCAGCTTCGGACTAGCGGGGGTTTTTAGCACAGATACGCAGTATTTT. V is TRBV5-6 and J is TRBJ2-3, with TRBD2 matching 13 bases. Germline trimming cut 2 bases from V and 0 bases from J; bases unmatched to any gene: 6. There are 18 residues in the CDR3. The germline V gene encodes CDR1 SGHDT and CDR2 YYEEEE.

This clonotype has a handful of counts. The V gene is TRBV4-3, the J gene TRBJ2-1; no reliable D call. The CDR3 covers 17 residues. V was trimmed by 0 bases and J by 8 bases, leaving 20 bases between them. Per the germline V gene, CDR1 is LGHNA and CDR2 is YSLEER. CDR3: CASSQDPSWGLSDEQFF. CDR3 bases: TGCGCCAGCAGCCAAGACCCCTCGTGGGGTTTAAGTGATGAGCAGTTCTTC.

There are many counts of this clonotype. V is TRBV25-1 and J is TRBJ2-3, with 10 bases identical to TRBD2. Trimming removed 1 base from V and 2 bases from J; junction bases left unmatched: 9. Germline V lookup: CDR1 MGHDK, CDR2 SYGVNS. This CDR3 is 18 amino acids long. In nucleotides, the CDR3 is TGTGCCAGCAGTGAATCTTGGCAACTAGCGGGGACCACAGATACGCAGTATTTT. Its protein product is CASSESWQLAGTTDTQYF.

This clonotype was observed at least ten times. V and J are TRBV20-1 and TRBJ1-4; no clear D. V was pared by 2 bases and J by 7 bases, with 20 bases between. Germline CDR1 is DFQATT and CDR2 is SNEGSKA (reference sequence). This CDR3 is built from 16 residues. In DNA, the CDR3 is TGCAGTGCTAGATCTCAGCGCAAGGAGCGCGGTGAAAAACTGTTTTTT. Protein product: CSARSQRKERGEKLFF.

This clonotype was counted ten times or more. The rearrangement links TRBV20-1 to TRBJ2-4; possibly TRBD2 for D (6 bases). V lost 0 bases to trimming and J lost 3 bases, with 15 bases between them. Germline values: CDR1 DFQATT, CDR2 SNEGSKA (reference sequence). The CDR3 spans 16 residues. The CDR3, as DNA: TGCAGTGCTAGAGATTTTTCGGGGGTGAACAAAAACATTCAGTACTTC. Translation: CSARDFSGVNKNIQYF.

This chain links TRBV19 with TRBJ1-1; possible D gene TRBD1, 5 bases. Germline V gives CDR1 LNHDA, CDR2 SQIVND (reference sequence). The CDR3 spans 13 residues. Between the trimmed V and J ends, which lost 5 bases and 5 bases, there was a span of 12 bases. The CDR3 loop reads CASSSGTGTEAFF. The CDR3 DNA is TGTGCCAGTAGTTCAGGGACGGGGACTGAAGCTTTCTTT. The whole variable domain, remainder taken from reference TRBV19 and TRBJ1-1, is DGGITQSPKYLFRKEGQNVTLSCEQNLNHDAMYWYRQDPGQGLRLIYYSQIVNDFQKGDIAEGYSVSREKKESFPLTVTSAQKNPTAFYLCASSSGTGTEAFFGQGTRLTVV.

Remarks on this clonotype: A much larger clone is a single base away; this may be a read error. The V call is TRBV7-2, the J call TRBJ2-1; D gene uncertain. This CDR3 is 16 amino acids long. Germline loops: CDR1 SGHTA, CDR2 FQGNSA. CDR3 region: CASSLGSSRSSNEQFF. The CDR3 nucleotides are TGTGCCAGCAGCTTGGGTTCCAGCAGGTCCTCCAATGAGCAGTTCTTC. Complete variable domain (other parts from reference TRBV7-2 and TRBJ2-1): GAGVSQSPSNKVTEKGKDVELRCDPISGHTALYWYRQSLGQGLEFLIYFQGNSAPDKSGLPSDRFSAERTGGSVSTLTIQRTQQEDSAVYLCASSLGSSRSSNEQFFGPGTRLTVL.

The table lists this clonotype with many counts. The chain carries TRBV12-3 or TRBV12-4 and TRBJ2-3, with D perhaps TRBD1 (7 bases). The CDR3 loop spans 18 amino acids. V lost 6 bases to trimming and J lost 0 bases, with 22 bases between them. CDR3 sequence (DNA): TGTGCCAGCAGCTTCCCAGGGGGGAAGGGTGGTAGCACAGATACGCAGTATTTT. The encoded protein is CASSFPGGKGGSTDTQYF.

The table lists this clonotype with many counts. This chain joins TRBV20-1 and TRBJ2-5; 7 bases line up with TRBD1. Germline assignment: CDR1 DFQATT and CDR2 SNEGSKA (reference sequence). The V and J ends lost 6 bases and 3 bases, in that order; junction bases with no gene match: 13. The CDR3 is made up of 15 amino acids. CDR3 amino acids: CSANKGKTGKETQYF. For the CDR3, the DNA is TGCAGTGCCAACAAGGGAAAGACAGGGAAAGAGACCCAGTACTTC.

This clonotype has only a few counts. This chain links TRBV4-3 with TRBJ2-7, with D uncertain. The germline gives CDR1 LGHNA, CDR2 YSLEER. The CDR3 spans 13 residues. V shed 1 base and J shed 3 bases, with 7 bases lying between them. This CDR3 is CASSQGLLYEQYF. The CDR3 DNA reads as TGCGCCAGCAGCCAAGGGCTTCTCTACGAGCAGTACTTC.